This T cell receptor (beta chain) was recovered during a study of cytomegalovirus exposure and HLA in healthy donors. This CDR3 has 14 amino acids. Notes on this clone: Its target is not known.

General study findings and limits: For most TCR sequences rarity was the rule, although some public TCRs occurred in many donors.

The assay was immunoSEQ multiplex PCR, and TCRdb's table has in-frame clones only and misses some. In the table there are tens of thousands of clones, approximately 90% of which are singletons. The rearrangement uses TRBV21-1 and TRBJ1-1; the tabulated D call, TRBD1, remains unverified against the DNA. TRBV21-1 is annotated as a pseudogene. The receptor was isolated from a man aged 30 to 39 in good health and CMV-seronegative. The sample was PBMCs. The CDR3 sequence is CANTSRDRVTEAFF. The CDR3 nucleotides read TGTGCCAACACTAGTAGGGACAGGGTCACTGAAGCTTTCTTT.